A single sample gave rise to the 20 T cell receptor beta chains below, sequenced in a study of read filtering for tumor transcriptome and immune sequencing. Molecular barcoded adaptors covering alpha/delta and beta/gamma chains were used on approximately 400 ng RNA. TCRdb fed the reads into MiXCR, producing one record per CDR3 protein. In the table there are 300 to 400 distinct CDR3 sequences, approximately 71% of which are singletons. The sample was a population of CD138-negative cells sorted from bone marrow. The receptors here all came from a donor aged 40 or over with multiple myeloma. This table probably holds off-target reads from a library built for another chain.

The chain has TRBV12-5 and TRBJ2-5, with 8 bases aligning to TRBD1. The CDR3 runs 15 residues. After removal of 1 base from V and 7 bases from J, the junction contained 8 bases not matched to a gene. CDR1 and CDR2 from the germline V gene are LGHNT and FRNRAP. In DNA, the CDR3 is TGTGCTAGTGGTTTGGGGTCGACAGGGGAAGGGACCCAGTACTTC. Translation: CASGLGSTGEGTQYF. Drawing the rest from reference TRBV12-5 and TRBJ2-5, the complete variable domain is DARVTQTPRHKVTEMGQEVTMRCQPILGHNTVFWYRQTMMQGLELLAYFRNRAPLDDSGMPKDRFSAEMPDATLATLKIQPSEPRDSAVYFCASGLGSTGEGTQYFGPGTRLLVL.

V gene TRBV29-1 combines with J gene TRBJ1-1; 8 bases agree with TRBD1. Germline V gene data show CDR1 as SQVTM and CDR2 as ANQGSEA. The CDR3 sequence is 14 residues long. V dropped 8 bases and J dropped 0; count of bases not matched to a gene: 8. DNA of the CDR3: TGCAGCCTGGGAGGGACAGGTGTGAACACTGAAGCTTTCTTT. It translates to CSLGGTGVNTEAFF.

Here the CDR3 reads CASSLAGFRETQYF. In nucleotides, the CDR3 is TGTGCCAGCAGCTTAGCAGGGTTTCGGGAGACCCAGTACTTC. The chain combines TRBV11-2 with TRBJ2-5; D is perhaps TRBD1 (5 bases). The CDR3 has 14 amino acids. V gave up 1 base and J gave up 5 bases, with 11 bases separating them. CDR1 and CDR2 (germline): SGHAT, FQNNGV.

The sample holds one count of this clonotype. A junction end diverges from the germline sequence, so it may reflect a read error. The V call is TRBV27, the J call TRBJ2-1; TRBD2 might be the D (6 bases). This CDR3 has 13 residues. CDR1 is MNHEY and CDR2 is SMNVEV in the germline V gene (reference sequence). The CDR3 DNA follows: TGTGCTAGCAGTTTAGTAGCGGACAATGAGCAGTTCTTC. It codes for CASSLVADNEQFF.

The chain has TRBV9 and TRBJ2-7; D might be TRBD2 (5 bases). The V end lost 4 bases, the J end lost 6 bases, and 14 bases lay between the germline ends. CDR3 size: 13 residues. The germline V gene has CDR1 SGDLS and CDR2 YYNGEE. The CDR3 region has the DNA TGTGCCAGCAGCCTAGCTTTGCGGTCCGAGCAGTACTTC. Amino acid sequence: CASSLALRSEQYF.

The chain combines TRBV30 with TRBJ2-1; no reliable D call. CDR1 is GTSNPN, CDR2 SVGIG, per germline (reference sequence). The CDR3 covers 13 residues. V was trimmed by 4 bases and J by 6 bases, leaving 13 bases between them. This chain's CDR3 is CAWNLVVANEQFF. In DNA form, the CDR3 reads TGTGCCTGGAATTTGGTAGTAGCCAATGAGCAGTTCTTC.

As concerns this clonotype: The CDR3 carries no conserved terminal phenylalanine or tryptophan, so it likely arises from a read error. The CDR3 nucleotides read TGTGCCAGCAGCCAAGATGGGACTAGAACGATCACCGGGGAGCTGTTTATT. This sequence encodes CASSQDGTRTITGELFI. This sequence joins TRBV14 and TRBJ2-2, with 8 bases fitting TRBD2. Trimming removed 0 bases from V and 4 bases from J; junction bases left unmatched: 7. CDR3 length equals 17 residues. CDR1 is SGHDN and CDR2 is FVKESK in the germline V gene.

This clonotype was detected only a few times. The CDR3, as DNA: TGCGCCAGCAGGAGAGCGAGCCTCCAAGAGACCCAGTACTTC. Protein product: CASRRASLQETQYF. This chain joins TRBV5-1 and TRBJ2-5; D is ambiguous. The ends were cut back, 5 bases at V and 1 base at J, with 12 bases in the middle. The CDR3 consists of 14 residues. Germline assignment: CDR1 SGHRS and CDR2 YFSETQ.

On this clonotype itself: A much larger clone sits a single nucleotide away, making a read error possible. This chain links TRBV5-1 with TRBJ2-3; TRBD1 is a possible D gene (5 bases). CDR3 length: 16 amino acids. Germline CDR1 is SGHRS and CDR2 is YFSETQ. The CDR3 bases are TGCGCCAGCAGCTTGGAACAGGCCGCCAGAGCAGATACGCCGTATTTT. Its translation is CASSLEQAARADTPYF.

This clonotype came up a few times. V and J are TRBV7-9 and TRBJ2-5; D gene unclear. The germline V gene has CDR1 SEHNR and CDR2 FQNEAQ (reference sequence). The V end lost 1 base, the J end lost 5 bases, and 5 bases lay between the germline ends. The CDR3 is 12 residues long. The CDR3 reads CASSLVVETQYF. The CDR3 nucleotides are TGTGCCAGCAGCTTAGTAGTGGAGACCCAGTACTTC.

J is TRBJ2-7 and V is TRBV6-6; perhaps TRBD1 as D (7 bases). The CDR3 spans 15 residues. The germline gives CDR1 MNHNY, CDR2 SVGAGI (reference sequence). Trimming took off 5 bases at V and 4 bases at J, with 18 bases between the two ends. In DNA, the CDR3 is TGTGCCAGCAGTCCTCAGGGCAGGGGGACTTACGAGCAGTACTTC. Its protein is CASSPQGRGTYEQYF.

CDR3 residues: CASSSGGGGSYNEQFF. The CDR3 DNA reads TGTGCCAGCAGCTCCGGAGGAGGGGGCTCCTACAATGAGCAGTTCTTC. V and J are TRBV7-3 and TRBJ2-1; the D gene could be TRBD1 or TRBD2 (6 bases each). The CDR3 runs to 16 residues. Germline CDR1 is SGHTA and CDR2 is FQGTGA. V was clipped by 4 bases and J by 0 bases, with 13 bases between them.

The gene calls are TRBV28 and TRBJ2-1; the D gene is possibly TRBD2 (7 bases). The V gene lost 6 bases and the J gene lost 3 bases, with 15 bases spanning the gap. Germline lookup yields CDR1 MDHEN and CDR2 SYDVKM. This CDR3 spans 15 amino acids. CDR3 loop: CASRLQGGNYNEQFF. Written as DNA, the CDR3 is TGTGCCAGCAGATTACAGGGAGGGAACTACAATGAGCAGTTCTTC. Full variable domain (missing parts from reference TRBV28 and TRBJ2-1): DVKVTQSSRYLVKRTGEKVFLECVQDMDHENMFWYRQDPGLGLRLIYFSYDVKMKEKGDIPEGYSVSREKKERFSLILESASTNQTSMYLCASRLQGGNYNEQFFGPGTRLTVL.

By sample share, this clonotype is hyperexpanded (1% or more). This chain links TRBV5-1 with TRBJ2-3, with D maybe TRBD1 (5 bases). Trimming stripped 0 bases from V and 4 bases from J, with 15 bases between. The CDR3 consists of 16 residues. CDR1 SGHRS and CDR2 YFSETQ come from the germline V gene. The CDR3 bases are TGCGCCAGCAGCTTGGAACAGGCCGCCAGAGCAGATACGCAGTATTTT. Its protein product is CASSLEQAARADTQYF.

V gene TRBV5-1 combines with J gene TRBJ1-1; the D is unclear. Trimming removed 2 bases at V and 0 bases at J, with 8 bases between. The germline V gene has CDR1 SGHRS and CDR2 YFSETQ. The length of the CDR3 is 14 residues. The CDR3 region has the DNA TGCGCCAGCAGCTTCGCAGCCATGAACACTGAAGCTTTCTTT. This translates into CASSFAAMNTEAFF.

This chain uses TRBV29-1 with TRBJ2-1, with D possibly matching TRBD2 (6 bases). Germline V gene lookup returns CDR1 SQVTM and CDR2 ANQGSEA. Trimming shortened V by 0 bases and J by 9 bases, and 12 bases separated the two germline ends. This CDR3 region has 13 residues. CDR3 bases: TGCAGCGTTGAAGACGGGGGATATGGTGAGCAGTTCTTC. Translation: CSVEDGGYGEQFF.

This chain links TRBV27 with TRBJ1-1, with D uncertain. Germline lookup yields CDR1 MNHEY and CDR2 SMNVEV (reference sequence). Between the trimmed V and J ends, which lost 5 bases and 3 bases, there was a span of 13 bases. There are 14 residues in the CDR3. For the CDR3, the DNA is TGTGCCAGCAGTCCGGACCGACTTCACACTGAAGCTTTCTTT. It translates to CASSPDRLHTEAFF.

The gene calls are TRBV11-2 and TRBJ2-1; D gene uncertain. CDR1 is SGHAT, CDR2 FQNNGV, per germline. The CDR3 spans 13 residues. The V end lost 5 bases, the J end lost 6 bases, and 11 bases lay between the germline ends. DNA of the CDR3: TGTGCCAGCAGCAAGTCCTCCCTCAATGAGCAGTTCTTC. Encoded protein: CASSKSSLNEQFF.

This clonotype was detected once. One end of the junction is discordant with germline, which a read error may explain. The chain carries TRBV19 and TRBJ2-1; D not certain. The germline gives CDR1 LNHDA, CDR2 SQIVND (reference sequence). The CDR3 is 10 amino acids. The CDR3 loop reads CASGWNEQFF. For the CDR3, the DNA is TGCGCCAGTGGGTGGAATGAGCAGTTCTTC.

This chain's CDR3 is CASSLDGGGETQYF. Here the CDR3 DNA reads TGCGCCAGCAGCTTGGACGGAGGCGGGGAGACCCAGTACTTC. The rearrangement uses TRBV5-1 and TRBJ2-5; D perhaps matches TRBD2 (5 bases). V was cut by 0 bases and J by 5 bases, with 11 bases left in between. Germline assignment: CDR1 SGHRS and CDR2 YFSETQ. The length of the CDR3 is 14 residues.